This T cell receptor beta chain was sequenced in a study of shared clonotypes between healthy human individuals. Findings of the study overall: Generation probability values for non-shared clonotypes were lower than those for clonotypes shared by all four donors.

CD45RO-negative, CCR7-selected cells formed the naive CD8 fraction, which excluded terminally differentiated effector memory CD45RA+ cells. With regard to this clone: Its antigen is unknown.

Roughly 200 ng DNA, 30,000 or so T cell genomes, went into each sorted-subset replicate PCR. Some clones are missing from TCRdb's copy, which holds only in-frame ones; the method was immunoSEQ multiplex PCR. Of nearly 2 million clones listed, just under 95% are singletons. This CDR3 spans 15 amino acids. Trimming removed 3 bases from V and 7 bases from J; junction bases left unmatched: 2. Germline V lookup: CDR1 LNHNV, CDR2 YYDKDF (reference sequence). V gene TRBV15 combines with J gene TRBJ2-1; TRBD2 matches 14 bases. The sequenced material came from naive CD8+ T cells sorted from blood. This clonotype originated in a man between 18 and 35 years old in good health. The CDR3 spells CATSSGTSGGNEQFF. The CDR3 bases are TGTGCCACCAGCAGCGGGACTAGCGGGGGTAATGAGCAGTTCTTC.